This TCR beta chain emerged from a study of cytomegalovirus exposure and HLA in healthy donors. The germline V gene has CDR1 LNHDA and CDR2 SQIVND (reference sequence). CDR3 length equals 15 residues. V was shortened by 9 bases and J by 2 bases, with 20 bases between the two germline ends. Vbeta (60) and Jbeta (13) primers were used in the PCR. Measured with immunoSEQ multiplex PCR; TCRdb has only the in-frame clones, and not every one. The sample lists some 100,000 clones, roughly four fifths occurring once. The receptor was derived from a man aged 50 to 60 in good health and CMV-seropositive. The chain has TRBV19 and TRBJ2-7, with D possibly being TRBD1 (6 bases). The sequencing sample was made of PBMCs. CDR3 nucleotide sequence: TGTGCCAGCAGAAACCTAGGGACAACCGCCTACGAGCAGTACTTC. Protein: CASRNLGTTAYEQYF. The entire variable domain, with the rest obtained from reference TRBV19 and TRBJ2-7, is as follows: DGGITQSPKYLFRKEGQNVTLSCEQNLNHDAMYWYRQDPGQGLRLIYYSQIVNDFQKGDIAEGYSVSREKKESFPLTVTSAQKNPTAFYLCASRNLGTTAYEQYFGPGTRLTVT.